The 22 T cell receptor beta chains below were found in one sample sequenced in a study of blood T cells in healthy people across ages. A J-beta primer mix and a sample-barcoded 5' primer were used in a second PCR of roughly 6 to 12 cycles. TCRdb called the 5' RACE reads again in MiXCR, with one record for every CDR3 protein. The table records 910,000 or so distinct CDR3 sequences, just over 50% of them present only once. What was sequenced was blood. These receptors were collected from an older woman in good health.

This clonotype was seen many times. The V gene is TRBV29-1, the J gene TRBJ2-4; 8 nucleotides align to TRBD1. Germline-derived CDR1 and CDR2 are SQVTM and ANQGSEA. The CDR3 spans 13 residues. The junction had 6 bases not matched to a gene; V was cut back by 7 bases and J by 4 bases. The CDR3 loop reads CSALQGAKNIQYF. CDR3 in DNA: TGCAGCGCCTTGCAGGGGGCGAAAAACATTCAGTACTTC.

Regarding this clonotype: A much larger clone lies a single base off, so this may be a read error. The chain uses TRBV27 and TRBJ2-7; no firm D call. Germline-derived CDR1 and CDR2 are MNHEY and SMNVEV (reference sequence). Trimming took 6 bases from V and 6 from J, leaving 6 bases between them. The CDR3 sequence is 10 residues long. The chain's CDR3 is CASSPSEQYF. In nucleotides, the CDR3 is TGTGCCAGCAGCCCCTCCGAGCAGTACTTC.

The chain carries TRBV29-1 and TRBJ1-2; the match to TRBD1 covers 7 bases. CDR3 size: 14 residues. Trimming took 6 bases from V and 4 from J; bases not matched to a gene: 11. Germline assignment: CDR1 SQVTM and CDR2 ANQGSEA. The CDR3 reads CSVIGTASTYGYTF. CDR3 nucleotide sequence: TGCAGCGTGATAGGGACAGCTTCTACCTATGGCTACACCTTC. Full variable domain (outside the CDR3, taken from reference TRBV29-1 and TRBJ1-2): SAVISQKPSRDICQRGTSLTIQCQVDSQVTMMFWYRQQPGQSLTLIATANQGSEATYESGFVIDKFPISRPNLTFSTLTVSNMSPEDSSIYLCSVIGTASTYGYTFGSGTRLTVV.

A note on this clonotype: The junction departs from the called germline gene at one end, perhaps through a read error. The chain couples TRBV9 to TRBJ2-7, with D unclear. Germline CDR1 and CDR2: SGDLS and YYNGEE. The CDR3 runs to 15 residues. DNA of the CDR3: TGTGCCAGCAGCGTACTTAGCCATTTCTCCTACGAGCGGTACTTC. Protein product: CASSVLSHFSYERYF.

The J gene is TRBJ1-1, the V gene TRBV28; a weak D match, TRBD1 (5 bases). Per the germline V gene, CDR1 is MDHEN and CDR2 is SYDVKM. The CDR3 covers 13 residues. The V end lost 6 bases, the J end lost 0 bases, and 8 bases lay between the germline ends. For the CDR3, the DNA is TGTGCCAGCAGGGGGCCGTTGAACACTGAAGCTTTCTTT. Its translation is CASRGPLNTEAFF.

This chain joins TRBV28 and TRBJ2-7; no definite D call. The CDR3 is 16 residues long. From germline, CDR1 is MDHEN and CDR2 SYDVKM. Trimming took off 5 bases at V and 0 bases at J, with 17 bases between the two ends. The CDR3 sequence is CASSQNWVPTSYEQYF. The CDR3 DNA sequence: TGTGCCAGCAGTCAAAATTGGGTACCCACCTCCTACGAGCAGTACTTC.

The rearrangement links TRBV7-6 to TRBJ1-2; D gene uncertain. CDR1 SGHVS and CDR2 FNYEAQ come from the germline V gene. The V and J ends lost 5 bases and 12 bases respectively, with 16 bases between them. This CDR3 region has 12 residues. CDR3 nucleotides: TGTGCCAGCAGCCGAACCCCCGGTCCCCACACCTTC. This encodes CASSRTPGPHTF. Together with reference TRBV7-6 and TRBJ1-2, the CDR3 gives the full variable domain: GAGVSQSPRYKVTKRGQDVALRCDPISGHVSLYWYRQALGQGPEFLTYFNYEAQQDKSGLPNDRFSAERPEGSISTLTIQRTEQRDSAMYRCASSRTPGPHTFGSGTRLTVV.

This clonotype was recorded a few times. V usage is TRBV11-3 and J usage is TRBJ2-3; D possibly corresponds to TRBD2 (5 bases). The CDR3 has 15 amino acids. V was pared by 3 bases and J by 2 bases, with 12 bases between. Germline loops: CDR1 SGHNT, CDR2 YENEEA. In DNA form, the CDR3 reads TGTGCCAGCAGCTTTCGTTCCGGGGACACAGATACGCAGTATTTT. Translating gives CASSFRSGDTDTQYF. The full variable domain, rest sourced from reference TRBV11-3 and TRBJ2-3, is EAGVVQSPRYKIIEKKQPVAFWCNPISGHNTLYWYLQNLGQGPELLIRYENEEAVDDSQLPKDRFSAERLKGVDSTLKIQPAELGDSAVYLCASSFRSGDTDTQYFGPGTRLTVL.

The chain is built from TRBV6-5 and TRBJ2-1; 9 bases match TRBD2. Germline loops: CDR1 MNHEY, CDR2 SVGAGI. V dropped 9 bases and J dropped 5; count of bases not matched to a gene: 5. There are 13 residues in the CDR3. For the CDR3, the DNA is TGTGCCAGTACGACTAGCGGAAACAATGAGCAGTTCTTC. Protein: CASTTSGNNEQFF.

This clonotype was counted between two and nine times. The DNA for the CDR3 is TGTGCCAGCAGCCGACTAGACGAGCAGTACTTC. Its protein product is CASSRLDEQYF. V usage is TRBV6-2 or TRBV6-3 and J usage is TRBJ2-7, with D perhaps TRBD2 (6 bases). Germline V gives CDR1 MNHEY, CDR2 SVGEGT. The CDR3 is made up of 11 amino acids. V was clipped by 6 bases and J by 5 bases, with 8 bases between them.

In this sample, this clonotype turned up once. This chain joins TRBV5-1 and TRBJ2-1; tentatively, D is TRBD1 (6 bases). The CDR3 length is 16 residues. With 0 bases removed from V and 8 bases from J, the gap between germline ends came to 18 bases. The germline gives CDR1 SGHRS, CDR2 YFSETQ. CDR3 residues: CASSLENRVQVDEQFF. CDR3 DNA sequence: TGCGCCAGCAGCTTGGAAAACAGGGTTCAGGTGGATGAGCAGTTCTTC.

The rearrangement uses TRBV29-1 and TRBJ2-2; 8 positions match TRBD1. The CDR3 loop spans 14 amino acids. Germline trimming cut 0 bases from V and 7 bases from J; bases unmatched to any gene: 4. CDR1 is SQVTM, CDR2 ANQGSEA, per germline. Written as DNA, the CDR3 is TGCAGCGTTGAAGACAGGGGGCTGGGCGGGGAGCTGTTTTTT. This codes for CSVEDRGLGGELFF.

The sample holds a few counts of this clonotype. A much larger clone lies a single base off, so this may be a read error. This chain uses TRBV12-3 or TRBV12-4 with TRBJ2-3; possibly TRBD2 for D (6 bases). The CDR3 loop spans 16 amino acids. V was pared by 2 bases and J by 5 bases, with 17 bases between. CDR3 region: CASSLSSRRGGDTQYF. The CDR3 coding sequence is TGTGCCAGCAGTTTAAGTAGCAGGAGGGGCGGAGATACGCAGTATTTT.

Only one count was recorded for this clonotype. The chain uses TRBV12-3 or TRBV12-4 and TRBJ2-1; maybe TRBD1 (5 bases). This CDR3 region has 14 residues. The V end was cut by 2 bases, the J end by 5 bases, with 10 bases between. CDR3 DNA: TGTGCCAGCAGTTTAAGTCCAGGGCACAATGAGCAGTTCTTC. This translates into CASSLSPGHNEQFF.

This clonotype was seen more than once but under ten times. The chain links TRBV5-1 to TRBJ2-1; 9 bases are shared with TRBD2. CDR1 is SGHRS, CDR2 YFSETQ, per germline. J was trimmed by 7 bases and V by 4 bases; bases with no gene match: 9. The CDR3 is 15 residues long. CDR3 residues: CASSVSGRRFNEQFF. CDR3 DNA: TGCGCCAGCAGCGTTAGCGGGAGAAGGTTTAATGAGCAGTTCTTC.

This clonotype was observed at least ten times. This chain links TRBV7-9 with TRBJ2-7; 9 bases map to TRBD1. Losses at the gene ends were 4 bases for V and 7 bases for J; bases not matched to a gene: 5. CDR1 and CDR2 from the germline V gene are SEHNR and FQNEAQ (reference sequence). The CDR3 runs to 13 residues. CDR3 in amino acids: CASSSTGGGEQYF. The CDR3 DNA sequence: TGTGCCAGCAGCTCGACAGGGGGGGGAGAGCAGTACTTC.

This clonotype was observed a few times. This chain connects TRBV20-1 to TRBJ2-7; tentative D call: TRBD2 (5 bases). Germline values: CDR1 DFQATT, CDR2 SNEGSKA (reference sequence). The CDR3 covers 15 residues. V shed 0 bases and J shed 0 bases, with 12 bases lying between them. The CDR3: CSARDPGLLSYEQYF. In nucleotides, the CDR3 is TGCAGTGCTAGAGATCCCGGACTCCTCTCCTACGAGCAGTACTTC.

The chain employs TRBV12-3 or TRBV12-4 and TRBJ2-1, with 11 bases that match TRBD2. V shed 6 bases and J 12 bases; nucleotides not matched to a gene: 16. The CDR3 loop spans 16 amino acids. This chain's CDR3 is CASSMRLAGIPDGQFF. The CDR3 nucleotides read TGTGCCAGCAGCATGAGACTAGCGGGGATTCCGGATGGGCAGTTCTTC.

The gene calls are TRBV27 and TRBJ2-4; 8 nucleotides agree with TRBD1. TRBJ2-7 explains the end of the DNA better; the J call may be wrong. CDR1 and CDR2 from the germline V gene are MNHEY and SMNVEV (reference sequence). The CDR3 loop spans 18 amino acids. The CDR3 region is CASSFIGAGGGVGYEQYF. The CDR3 region has the DNA TGTGCCAGCAGTTTTATAGGTGCAGGGGGCGGGGTTGGCTACGAGCAGTACTTC.

V and J are TRBV6-5 and TRBJ2-1; D remains unclear. The CDR3 sequence is 12 residues long. Germline-derived CDR1 and CDR2 are MNHEY and SVGAGI. V lost 6 bases to trimming and J lost 9 bases, with 12 bases between them. The CDR3 protein is CASSQDGIEQFF. The DNA for the CDR3 is TGTGCCAGCAGCCAGGACGGAATTGAGCAGTTCTTC.

For this clonotype: A much larger clone sits a single nucleotide away, making a read error possible. The chain carries TRBV29-1 and TRBJ2-7; D might be TRBD2 (6 bases). This CDR3 comprises 16 residues. The germline V gene encodes CDR1 SQVTM and CDR2 ANQGSEA. The DNA for the CDR3 is TGCGGCGTTGAAGGGGTTCGATACGGGAGCTCCTACGAGCAGTACTTC. This encodes CGVEGVRYGSSYEQYF.

This sequence joins TRBV6-1 and TRBJ2-7; D ambiguous. This CDR3 is built from 14 residues. The V and J ends lost 4 bases and 2 bases respectively, with 12 bases between them. CDR1 is MNHNS and CDR2 is SASEGT in the germline V gene. For the CDR3, the DNA is TGTGCCAGCAGTGCCCGGGTTCAGCCCTACGAGCAGTACTTC. Translation gives CASSARVQPYEQYF.